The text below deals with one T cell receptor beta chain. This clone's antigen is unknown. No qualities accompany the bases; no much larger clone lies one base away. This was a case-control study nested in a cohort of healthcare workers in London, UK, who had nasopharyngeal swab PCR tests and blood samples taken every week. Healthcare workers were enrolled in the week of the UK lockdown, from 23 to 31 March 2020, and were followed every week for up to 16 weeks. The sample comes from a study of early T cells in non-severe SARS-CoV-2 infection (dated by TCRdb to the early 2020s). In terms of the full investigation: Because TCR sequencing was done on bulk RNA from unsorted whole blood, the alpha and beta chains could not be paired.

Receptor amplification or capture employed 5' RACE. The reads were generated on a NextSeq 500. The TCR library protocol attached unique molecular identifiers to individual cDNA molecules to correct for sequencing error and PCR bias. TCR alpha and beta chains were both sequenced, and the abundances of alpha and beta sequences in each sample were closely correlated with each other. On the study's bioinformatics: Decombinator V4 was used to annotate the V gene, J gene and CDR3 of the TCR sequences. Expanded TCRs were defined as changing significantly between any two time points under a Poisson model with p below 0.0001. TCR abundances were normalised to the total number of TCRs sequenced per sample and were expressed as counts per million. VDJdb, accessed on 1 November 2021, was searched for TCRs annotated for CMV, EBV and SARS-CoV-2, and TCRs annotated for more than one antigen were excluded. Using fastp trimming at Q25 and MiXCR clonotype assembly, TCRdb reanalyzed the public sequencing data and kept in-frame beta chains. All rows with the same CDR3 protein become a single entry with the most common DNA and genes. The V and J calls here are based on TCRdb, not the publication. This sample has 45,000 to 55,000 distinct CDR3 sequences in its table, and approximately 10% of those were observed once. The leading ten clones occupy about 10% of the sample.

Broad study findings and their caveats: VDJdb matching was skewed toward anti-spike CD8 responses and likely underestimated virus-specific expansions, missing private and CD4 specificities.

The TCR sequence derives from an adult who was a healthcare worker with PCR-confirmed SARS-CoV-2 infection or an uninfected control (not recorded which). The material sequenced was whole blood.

The CDR3 corresponds to CASGSSGFSADTQYF. The DNA sequence is as follows: TGTGCTAGTGGTTCATCAGGGTTCTCCGCAGATACGCAGTATTTT. The chain is encoded by TRBV12-5 joined to TRBJ2-3, with TRBD1 perhaps the D gene, on 5 matching bases. The CDR3 covers 15 residues, taking in both the cysteine and the phenylalanine. Only the CDR3 portion is preserved as DNA: 45 bases, with reading frame beginning at the first base. From the germline V gene, CDR1 is LGHNT and CDR2 is FRNRAP. Trimming takes 4 bases from V and 4 bases from J, and the germline ends sit 15 bases apart. With all but the CDR3 taken from the reference TRBV12-5 and TRBJ2-3 genes, the full variable domain is: DARVTQTPRHKVTEMGQEVTMRCQPILGHNTVFWYRQTMMQGLELLAYFRNRAPLDDSGMPKDRFSAEMPDATLATLKIQPSEPRDSAVYFCASGSSGFSADTQYFGPGTRLTVL.